This T cell receptor (beta chain) was observed in a study of T cells in tuberculosis. After thawing and overnight rest, PBMC were stained with GMM-loaded CD1B tetramer, viability dye and anti-CD3 for sorting. The lipid loaded on the CD1B tetramers was C32 glucose monomycolate from Rhodococcus equi. Repertoires were generated with immunoSEQ multiplex PCR, while TCRdb's copy carries only in-frame clones and drops some. The table lists about 88,000 clones, approximately 90% of them singletons. CDR1 is KGHSH and CDR2 is LQKENI in the germline V gene. V gave up 0 bases and J gave up 3 bases; unmatched junction bases: 2. The CDR3 loop spans 15 amino acids.

This TCR was sampled from an adult woman with latent tuberculosis. J is TRBJ2-7 and V is TRBV18; 10 positions match TRBD2. The sequenced sample was CD1b-GMM tetramer-negative cells sorted from PBMCs. Written as DNA, the CDR3 is TGTGCCAGCTCACCACCGACTAGCGGGCACTACGAGCAGTACTTC. It yields the protein CASSPPTSGHYEQYF.